This TCR beta chain originates from a study of T-cell reconstitution after alpha-beta-depleted transplantation in children. Molecular barcoding with unique molecular identifiers was used for the TCRbeta library. Each CDR3 protein is one row after TCRdb ran MiXCR on the PCR reads. The sample carries more than 550,000 distinct CDR3 sequences, 10% to 13% recorded once. V was pared by 1 base and J by 2 bases, with 15 bases between. The CDR3 has 16 residues. Looked up from germline, CDR1 is MDHEN and CDR2 is SYDVKM. This clonotype was recorded at least ten times. This TCR was recovered from a human donor who donated a stem cell graft to a child with acute myeloid leukemia. The sample was PBMCs from the stem cell graft donor, taken from the stem cell graft. V usage is TRBV28 and J usage is TRBJ2-7; tentatively, D is TRBD2 (5 bases). CDR3 sequence reads: CASSLLASGATYEQYF. CDR3 nucleotide sequence: TGTGCCAGCAGTTTATTAGCGTCAGGCGCAACCTACGAGCAGTACTTC. The full variable domain, its missing parts supplied by reference TRBV28 and TRBJ2-7, is DVKVTQSSRYLVKRTGEKVFLECVQDMDHENMFWYRQDPGLGLRLIYFSYDVKMKEKGDIPEGYSVSREKKERFSLILESASTNQTSMYLCASSLLASGATYEQYFGPGTRLTVT.